The clone carrying this T cell receptor beta chain occurred once. What it binds is unknown. This specimen comes from a study of PD-1 blockade in classical Hodgkin lymphoma. Study-level results: Compared with baseline, CD4+ but not CD8+ TCR diversity had risen significantly by C4D1. Newly diagnosed patients were reported to exhibit reduced baseline TCR diversity relative to healthy donors. Baseline diversity was lower in partial responders and progressors than complete responders.

The V segment lost 0 bases and the J segment 5 bases; nucleotides outside the gene matches: 11. CDR3 length equals 18 residues. Per germline, CDR1 SEHNR and CDR2 FQNEAQ (reference sequence). The table came from immunoSEQ multiplex PCR; TCRdb's copy has only in-frame clones and leaves some out. The table has approximately 12,000 clones, roughly 84% seen once. There was relapse after autologous stem cell transplantation in every patient, and there was variation in brentuximab vedotin exposure. Patients showed best responses of complete response, partial response or progressive disease. The sample consisted of peripheral blood mononuclear cells (PBMCs), taken at baseline. V usage is TRBV7-9 and J usage is TRBJ2-7; the match to TRBD2 covers 12 bases. The receptor's source is a human donor with classical Hodgkin lymphoma. The CDR3: CASSLAELRLAGDNEQYF. Written as DNA, the CDR3 is TGTGCCAGCAGCTTAGCGGAGCTGAGACTAGCGGGAGACAACGAGCAGTACTTC.